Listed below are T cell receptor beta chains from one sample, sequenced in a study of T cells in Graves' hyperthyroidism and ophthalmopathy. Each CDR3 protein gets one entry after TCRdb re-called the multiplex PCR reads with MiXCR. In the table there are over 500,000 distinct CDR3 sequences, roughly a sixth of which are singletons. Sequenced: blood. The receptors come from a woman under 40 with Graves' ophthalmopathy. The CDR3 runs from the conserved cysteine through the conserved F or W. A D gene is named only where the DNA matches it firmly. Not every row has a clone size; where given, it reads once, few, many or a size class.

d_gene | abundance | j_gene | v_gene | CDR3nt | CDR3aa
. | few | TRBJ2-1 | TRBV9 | TGTGCCAGCAGCGTATTTAGCTCCTACAATGAGCAGTTCTTC | CASSVFSSYNEQFF
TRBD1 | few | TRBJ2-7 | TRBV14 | TGTGCCAGCAGCCCTGTGGGGCAGGGGGCGATCTACGAGCAGTACTTC | CASSPVGQGAIYEQYF
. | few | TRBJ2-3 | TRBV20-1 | TGCAGTGCTGAGCGGAACACAGATACGCAGTATTTT | CSAERNTDTQYF
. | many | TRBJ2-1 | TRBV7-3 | TGTGCCAGCAGCCATCAGATCGGGGGCAATGAGCAGTTCTTC | CASSHQIGGNEQFF
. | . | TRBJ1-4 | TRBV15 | TGTGCCACCAGCAGAGACATGGCGAGGTCGGAAAAACTGTTTTTT | CATSRDMARSEKLFF
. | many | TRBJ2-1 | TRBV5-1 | TGCGCCAGCAGCCCTCCGGGCGGGACGGGGAATGAGCAGTTCTTC | CASSPPGGTGNEQFF
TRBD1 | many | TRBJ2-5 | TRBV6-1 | TGTGCCAGCAGGGGAGAGGGGGCACGAGACTATGAGACCCAGTACTTC | CASRGEGARDYETQYF
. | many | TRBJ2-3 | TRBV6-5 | TGTGCCAGCAGTTACTCCTTTAGGGGACAAGATACGCAGTATTTT | CASSYSFRGQDTQYF
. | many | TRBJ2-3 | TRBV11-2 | TGTGCCAGCAGTTACGGTCCCCGGTGGGGCACAGATACGCAGTATTTT | CASSYGPRWGTDTQYF
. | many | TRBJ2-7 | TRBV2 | TGTGCCAGCAGTGAAGAAGGCTGGGTACGGCAGTACTTC | CASSEEGWVRQYF
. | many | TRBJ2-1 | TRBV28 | TGTGCCAGCAGAGGACCGGGACTCCACAATGAGCAGTTCTTC | CASRGPGLHNEQFF
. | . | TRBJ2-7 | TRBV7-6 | TGTGCCAGCAGCTTAGCCCCCATGGCCGAGCAGTACTTC | CASSLAPMAEQYF
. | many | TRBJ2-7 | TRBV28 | TGTGCCAGCTCCCCGAGGGGGGACTACTCCTACGAGCAGTACTTC | CASSPRGDYSYEQYF
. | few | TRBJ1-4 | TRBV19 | TGTGCCAGTAGTATAGACCAAGCCGGGACATCTAATGAAAAACTGTTTTTT | CASSIDQAGTSNEKLFF
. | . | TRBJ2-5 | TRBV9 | TGTGCCAGCAGCCTCGACGGTGAGGAAGAGACCCAGTACTTC | CASSLDGEEETQYF
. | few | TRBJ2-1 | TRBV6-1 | TGTGCCAGCAGTGTTCCCTCGGCTGACAATGAGCAGTTCTTC | CASSVPSADNEQFF
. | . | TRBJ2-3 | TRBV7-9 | TGTGCCAGCAGCCTCGTGGGCATTGCGCAGTATTTT | CASSLVGIAQYF
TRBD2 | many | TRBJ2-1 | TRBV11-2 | TGTGCCAGCAGCTTATTAGCGGGAGGTAACAATGAGCAGTTCTTC | CASSLLAGGNNEQFF
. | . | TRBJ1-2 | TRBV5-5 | TGTGCCAGCGGGGGGCCCACCCCTAACTATGGCTACACCTTC | CASGGPTPNYGYTF
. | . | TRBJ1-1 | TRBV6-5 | TGTGCCAGCAGTTACGGTAAGCGGGGTCGGACTGAAGCTTTCTTT | CASSYGKRGRTEAFF
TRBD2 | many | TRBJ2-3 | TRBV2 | TGTGCCAGCAGGCGGGGGATGAGTGGGACAGATACGCAGTATTTT | CASRRGMSGTDTQYF
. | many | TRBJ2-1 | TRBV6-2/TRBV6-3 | TGTGCCAGCAGTTACTCGCGGTTAGGGGGCTCCTACAATGAGCAGTTCTTC | CASSYSRLGGSYNEQFF
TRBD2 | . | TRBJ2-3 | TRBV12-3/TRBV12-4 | TGTGCCAGCAGTTTTCTAGCGGGAGGTGGGACAGATACGCAGTATTTT | CASSFLAGGGTDTQYF
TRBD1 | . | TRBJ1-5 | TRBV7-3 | TGTGCCAGCAGCTCCCGGGGGACAGGGGGTACCAATCAGCCCCAGCATTTT | CASSSRGTGGTNQPQHF
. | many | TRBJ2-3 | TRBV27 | TGTGCCAGCAGTTTAGTCGAGGGTGAAGCGCAGTATTTT | CASSLVEGEAQYF
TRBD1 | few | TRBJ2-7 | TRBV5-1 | TGCGCCAGCAGCTTGGATGGACAGGGGGCTCTCAACGAGCAGTACTTC | CASSLDGQGALNEQYF
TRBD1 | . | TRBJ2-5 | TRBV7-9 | TGTGCCAGCAGCTACCCCGGGACAGGGGATGAGACCCAGTACTTC | CASSYPGTGDETQYF
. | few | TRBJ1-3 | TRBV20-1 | TGCAGTGCGTCGGGTCCTGGAAACACCATATATTTT | CSASGPGNTIYF
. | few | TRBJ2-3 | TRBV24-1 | TGTGCCACCAGTGACCGTTCGGGGGTGGGCGCAGATACGCAGTATTTT | CATSDRSGVGADTQYF